This entry features one T cell receptor (beta chain) sequence. Its antigen is unidentified. Carrying unique molecular identifiers, the cDNA also gained a universal primer site through template switching. TCRdb used MiXCR to reprocess the 5' RACE reads, holding one entry per CDR3 protein. Among around 490,000 distinct CDR3 sequences listed, about 15% were seen once. This record comes from a study of identical twins. General study findings and limits: Out-of-frame alpha sequences shared by twins were enriched for low generation probability. A lower insertion count was a feature of abundant cord blood beta clonotypes, with no such feature in memory repertoires.

Healthy Caucasians alone served as donors. The CDR3 sequence is 15 residues long. V lost 7 bases and J 8 bases, leaving 23 bases between the germline ends. Germline-derived CDR1 and CDR2 are SQVTM and ANQGSEA. This same sample was also part of a study on yellow fever vaccine responses in identical twins.

The sequencing input was CD4+ T cells sorted from blood. This receptor was identified in a young woman in good health. J is TRBJ1-4 and V is TRBV29-1; D gene uncertain. CDR3 sequence reads: CSASTRPDPEEKLFF. The CDR3 bases are TGCAGCGCCTCCACGAGACCGGACCCCGAGGAAAAACTGTTTTTT.